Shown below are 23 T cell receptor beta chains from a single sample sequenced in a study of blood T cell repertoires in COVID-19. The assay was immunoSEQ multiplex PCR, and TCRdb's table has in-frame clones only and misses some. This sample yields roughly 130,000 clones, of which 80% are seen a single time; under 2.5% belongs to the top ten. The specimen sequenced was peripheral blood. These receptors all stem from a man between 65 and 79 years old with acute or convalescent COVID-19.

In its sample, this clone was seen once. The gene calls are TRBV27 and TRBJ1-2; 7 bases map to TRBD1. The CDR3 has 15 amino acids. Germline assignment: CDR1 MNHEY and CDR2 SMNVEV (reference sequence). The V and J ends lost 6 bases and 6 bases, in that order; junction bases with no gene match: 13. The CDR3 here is CASRIQGTGWNGYTF. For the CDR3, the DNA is TGTGCCAGCAGGATACAGGGGACGGGATGGAATGGCTACACCTTC.

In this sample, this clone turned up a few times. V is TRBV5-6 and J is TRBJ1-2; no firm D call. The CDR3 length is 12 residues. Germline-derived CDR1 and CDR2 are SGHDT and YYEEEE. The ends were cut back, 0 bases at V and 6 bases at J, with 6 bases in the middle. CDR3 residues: CASSLGGDGYTF. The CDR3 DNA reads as TGTGCCAGCAGCTTGGGGGGAGATGGCTACACCTTC.

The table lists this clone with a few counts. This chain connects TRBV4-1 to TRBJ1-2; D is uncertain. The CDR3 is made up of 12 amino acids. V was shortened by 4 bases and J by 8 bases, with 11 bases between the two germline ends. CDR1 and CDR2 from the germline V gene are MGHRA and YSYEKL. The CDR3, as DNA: TGCGCCAGCAGCCCGGGTCTTGGGGGCTACACCTTC. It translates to CASSPGLGGYTF.

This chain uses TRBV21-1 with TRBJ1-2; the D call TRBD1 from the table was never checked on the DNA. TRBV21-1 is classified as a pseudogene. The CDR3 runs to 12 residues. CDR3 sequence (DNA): TGTGCCAGCAGCAGACCCCGACAAATGCACACCTTC. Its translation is CASSRPRQMHTF.

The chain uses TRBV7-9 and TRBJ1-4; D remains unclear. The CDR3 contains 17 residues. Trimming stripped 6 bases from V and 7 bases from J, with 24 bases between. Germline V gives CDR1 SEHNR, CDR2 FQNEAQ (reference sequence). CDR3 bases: TGTGCCAGCAGTCAGCGGGAGGGTGAGGCATCTGGTGAAAAACTGTTTTTT. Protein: CASSQREGEASGEKLFF.

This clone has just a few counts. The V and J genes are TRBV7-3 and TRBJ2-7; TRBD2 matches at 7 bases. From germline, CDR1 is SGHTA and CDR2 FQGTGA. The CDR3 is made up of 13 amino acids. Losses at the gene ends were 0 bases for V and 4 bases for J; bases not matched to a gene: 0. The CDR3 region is CASSLTSGYEQYF. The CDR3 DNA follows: TGTGCCAGCAGCTTAACTAGCGGGTACGAGCAGTACTTC.

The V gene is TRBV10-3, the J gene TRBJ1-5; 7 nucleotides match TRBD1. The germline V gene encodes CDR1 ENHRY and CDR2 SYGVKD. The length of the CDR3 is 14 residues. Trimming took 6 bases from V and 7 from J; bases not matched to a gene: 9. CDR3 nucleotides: TGTGCCATCAGCCTAGGACAGGCGGGCCAGCCCCAGCATTTT. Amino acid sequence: CAISLGQAGQPQHF.

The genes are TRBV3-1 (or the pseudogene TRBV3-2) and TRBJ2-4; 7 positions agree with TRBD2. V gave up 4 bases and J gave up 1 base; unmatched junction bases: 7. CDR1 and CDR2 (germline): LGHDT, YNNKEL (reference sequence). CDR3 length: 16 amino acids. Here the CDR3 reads CASSPLGGNAKNIQYF. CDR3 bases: TGTGCCAGCAGCCCGCTCGGGGGGAACGCCAAAAACATTCAGTACTTC.

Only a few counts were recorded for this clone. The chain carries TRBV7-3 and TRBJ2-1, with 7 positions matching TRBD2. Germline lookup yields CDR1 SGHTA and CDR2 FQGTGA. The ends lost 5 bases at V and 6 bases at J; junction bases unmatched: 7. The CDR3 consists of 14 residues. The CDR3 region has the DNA TGTGCCAGCAGCCCCGGGGGGTCTTCCAATGAGCAGTTCTTC. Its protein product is CASSPGGSSNEQFF.

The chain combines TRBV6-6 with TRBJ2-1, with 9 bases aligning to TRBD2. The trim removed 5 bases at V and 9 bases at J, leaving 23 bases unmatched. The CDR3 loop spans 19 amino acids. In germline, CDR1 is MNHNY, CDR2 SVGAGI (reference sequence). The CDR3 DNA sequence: TGTGCCAGCAGTCCTCGACTGGGGCGGGGGGGCTCTTATACAACTGAGCAGTTCTTC. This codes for CASSPRLGRGGSYTTEQFF.

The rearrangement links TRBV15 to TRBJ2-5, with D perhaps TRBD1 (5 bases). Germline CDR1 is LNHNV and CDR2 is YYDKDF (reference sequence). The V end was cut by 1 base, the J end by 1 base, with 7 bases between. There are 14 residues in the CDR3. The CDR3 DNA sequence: TGTGCCACCAGCAGAGGCCAGGGCCAAGAGACCCAGTACTTC. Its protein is CATSRGQGQETQYF.

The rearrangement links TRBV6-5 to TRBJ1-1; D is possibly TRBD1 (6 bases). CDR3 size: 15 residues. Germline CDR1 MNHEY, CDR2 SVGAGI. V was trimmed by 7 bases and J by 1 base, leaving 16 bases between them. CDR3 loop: CASTKTGVGNTEAFF. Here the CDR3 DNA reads TGTGCCAGCACCAAGACAGGCGTTGGGAACACTGAAGCTTTCTTT.

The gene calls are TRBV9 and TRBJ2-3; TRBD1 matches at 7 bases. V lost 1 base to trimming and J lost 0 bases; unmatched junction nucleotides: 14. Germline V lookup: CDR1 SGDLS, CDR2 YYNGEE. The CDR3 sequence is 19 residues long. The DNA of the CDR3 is TGTGCCAGCAGCGTACAACCCGGGACAGCAGATCCTAGCACAGATACGCAGTATTTT. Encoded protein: CASSVQPGTADPSTDTQYF.

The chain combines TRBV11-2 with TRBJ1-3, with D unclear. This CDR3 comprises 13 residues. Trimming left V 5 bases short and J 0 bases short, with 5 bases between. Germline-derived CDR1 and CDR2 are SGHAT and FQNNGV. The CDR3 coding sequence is TGTGCCAGCAGCCCGAGCTCTGGAAACACCATATATTTT. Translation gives CASSPSSGNTIYF.

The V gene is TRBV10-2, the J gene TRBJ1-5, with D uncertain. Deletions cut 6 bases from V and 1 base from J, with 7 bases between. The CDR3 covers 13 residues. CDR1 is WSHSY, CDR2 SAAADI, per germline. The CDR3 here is CASRGGSNQPQHF. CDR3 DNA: TGCGCCAGCAGAGGAGGGAGCAATCAGCCCCAGCATTTT.

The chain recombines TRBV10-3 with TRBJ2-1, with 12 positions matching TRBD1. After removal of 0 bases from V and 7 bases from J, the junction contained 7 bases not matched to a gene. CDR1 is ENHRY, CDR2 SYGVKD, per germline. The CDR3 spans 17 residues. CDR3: CAISESRGQGAMNEQFF. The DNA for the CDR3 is TGTGCCATCAGTGAGTCGAGGGGACAGGGGGCGATGAATGAGCAGTTCTTC.

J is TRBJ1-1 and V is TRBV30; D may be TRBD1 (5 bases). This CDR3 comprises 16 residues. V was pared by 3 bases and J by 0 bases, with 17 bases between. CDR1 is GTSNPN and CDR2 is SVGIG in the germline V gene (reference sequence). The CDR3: CAWRWGRRPMNTEAFF. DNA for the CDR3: TGTGCCTGGAGGTGGGGGAGGAGGCCAATGAACACTGAAGCTTTCTTT.

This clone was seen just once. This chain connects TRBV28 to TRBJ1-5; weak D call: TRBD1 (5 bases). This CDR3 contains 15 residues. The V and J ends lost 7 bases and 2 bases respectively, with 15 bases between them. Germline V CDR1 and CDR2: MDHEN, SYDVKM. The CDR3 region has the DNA TGTGCCAGCACTCTCCTGGGGGGGGGCAATCAGCCCCAGCATTTT. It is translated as CASTLLGGGNQPQHF.

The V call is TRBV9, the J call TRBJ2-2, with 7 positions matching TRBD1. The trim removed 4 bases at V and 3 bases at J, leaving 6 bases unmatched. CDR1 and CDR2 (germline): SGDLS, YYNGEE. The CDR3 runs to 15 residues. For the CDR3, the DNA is TGTGCCAGCAGCCCCCGACAGGGCCACACCGGGGAGCTGTTTTTT. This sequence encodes CASSPRQGHTGELFF.

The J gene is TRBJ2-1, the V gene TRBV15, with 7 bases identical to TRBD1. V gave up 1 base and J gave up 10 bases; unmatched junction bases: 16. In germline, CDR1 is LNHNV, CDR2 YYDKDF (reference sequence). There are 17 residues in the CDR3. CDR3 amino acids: CATSRGRGLGTSREQFF. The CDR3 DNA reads TGTGCCACCAGCAGAGGTAGGGGGCTTGGGACCAGCAGGGAGCAGTTCTTC.

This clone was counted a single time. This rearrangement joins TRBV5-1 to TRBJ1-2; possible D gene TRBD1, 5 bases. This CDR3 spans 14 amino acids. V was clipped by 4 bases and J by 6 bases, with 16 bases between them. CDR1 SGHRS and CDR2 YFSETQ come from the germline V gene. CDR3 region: CASSPEGLNNGYTF. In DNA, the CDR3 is TGCGCCAGCAGCCCGGAGGGGTTGAATAATGGCTACACCTTC.

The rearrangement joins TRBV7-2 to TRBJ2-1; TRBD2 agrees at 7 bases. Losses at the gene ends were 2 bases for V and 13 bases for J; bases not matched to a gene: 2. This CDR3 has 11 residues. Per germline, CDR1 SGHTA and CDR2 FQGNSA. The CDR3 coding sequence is TGTGCCAGCAGCTTACTAGCGGCTCAGTTCTTC. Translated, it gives CASSLLAAQFF.

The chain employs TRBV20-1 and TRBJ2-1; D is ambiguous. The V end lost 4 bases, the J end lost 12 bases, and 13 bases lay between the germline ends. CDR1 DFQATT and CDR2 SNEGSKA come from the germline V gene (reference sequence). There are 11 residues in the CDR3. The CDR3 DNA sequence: TGCAGTGCTACCCCGGTAGATTCGCAGTTCTTC. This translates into CSATPVDSQFF.